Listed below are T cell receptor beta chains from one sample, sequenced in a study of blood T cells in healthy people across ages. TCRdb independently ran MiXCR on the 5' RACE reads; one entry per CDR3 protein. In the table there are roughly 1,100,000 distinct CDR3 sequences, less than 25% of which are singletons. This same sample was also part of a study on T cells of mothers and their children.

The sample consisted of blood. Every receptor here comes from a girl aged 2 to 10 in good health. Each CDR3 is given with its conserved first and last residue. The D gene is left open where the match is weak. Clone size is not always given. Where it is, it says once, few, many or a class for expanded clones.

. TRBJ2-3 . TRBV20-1 CSASGVSTDTQYF TGCAGTGCTAGCGGAGTGAGCACAGATACGCAGTATTTT
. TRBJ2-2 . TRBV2 CAGARSADGELFF TGTGCCGGCGCCCGTAGCGCGGACGGGGAGCTGTTTTTT
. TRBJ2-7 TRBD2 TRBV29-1 CSAGTSGTYEQYF TGCAGCGCTGGGACTAGCGGTACCTACGAGCAGTACTTC
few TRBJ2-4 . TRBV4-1 CASSPEGQGSVIQYF TGCGCCAGCAGCCCCGAGGGGCAGGGGAGTGTCATTCAGTACTTC
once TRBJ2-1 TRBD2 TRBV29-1 CSPWTSGSNEQFF TGCAGCCCCTGGACTAGCGGGAGCAATGAGCAGTTCTTC
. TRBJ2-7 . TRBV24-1 CATSDSRGGSYEQYF TGTGCCACCAGTGATTCCCGTGGAGGCTCCTACGAGCAGTACTTC
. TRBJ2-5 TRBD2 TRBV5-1 CASSTGTRTEETQYF TGCGCCAGCTCTACCGGGACTAGAACAGAGGAGACCCAGTACTTC
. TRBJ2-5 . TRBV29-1 CSVVGRGTEETQYF TGCAGCGTTGTTGGTCGGGGGACAGAAGAGACCCAGTACTTC
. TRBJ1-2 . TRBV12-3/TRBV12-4 CASGGNGYTF TGTGCCAGCGGAGGAAATGGCTACACCTTC
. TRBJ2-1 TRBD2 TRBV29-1 CSVELWGSEAGVGNEQFF TGCAGCGTTGAGCTGTGGGGGTCGGAAGCGGGAGTTGGGAATGAGCAGTTCTTC
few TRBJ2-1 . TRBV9 CASSVAWGRVSYNEQFF TGTGCCAGCAGCGTAGCTTGGGGACGGGTGTCCTACAATGAGCAGTTCTTC
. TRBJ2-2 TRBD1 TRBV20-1 CSATGTAGELFF TGCAGTGCTACAGGGACAGCCGGGGAGCTGTTTTTT
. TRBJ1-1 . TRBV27 CASSLIKSLMNTEAFF TGTGCCAGCAGTTTAATCAAGAGTCTTATGAACACTGAAGCTTTCTTT
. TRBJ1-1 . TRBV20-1 CSASRGKAEAFF TGCAGTGCTAGTCGGGGTAAAGCTGAAGCTTTCTTT
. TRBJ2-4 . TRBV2 CASSGEGVSAKNIQYF TGTGCCAGCAGTGGCGAGGGAGTAAGTGCCAAAAACATTCAGTACTTC
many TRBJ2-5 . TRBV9 CASSVGRGETQYF TGTGCCAGCAGCGTGGGGCGGGGAGAGACCCAGTACTTC